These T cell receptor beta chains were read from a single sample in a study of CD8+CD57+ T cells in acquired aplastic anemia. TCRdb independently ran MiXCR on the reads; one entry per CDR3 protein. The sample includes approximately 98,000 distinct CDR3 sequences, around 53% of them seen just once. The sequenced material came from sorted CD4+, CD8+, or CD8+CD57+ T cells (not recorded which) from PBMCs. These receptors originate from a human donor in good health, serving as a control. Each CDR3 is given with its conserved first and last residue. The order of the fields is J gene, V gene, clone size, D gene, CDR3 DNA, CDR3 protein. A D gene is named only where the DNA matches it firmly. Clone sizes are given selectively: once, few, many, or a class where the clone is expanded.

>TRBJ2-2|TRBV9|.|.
TGTGCCAGCAGCGCCCTCACAGGGCGCGCCGGGGAGCTGTTTTTT
CASSALTGRAGELFF
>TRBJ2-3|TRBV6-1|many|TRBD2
TGTGCCAGCAGTGAATCTAGCGGAAGCACAGATACGCAGTATTTT
CASSESSGSTDTQYF
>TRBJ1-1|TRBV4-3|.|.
TGCGCCAGCAGCCAAGGTCGGGGGGGGGGCACTGAAGCTTTCTTT
CASSQGRGGGTEAFF
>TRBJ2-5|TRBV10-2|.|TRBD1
TGCGCCAGCAGGGGGACAGGGGGCTGGAAAGAGACCCAGTACTTC
CASRGTGGWKETQYF
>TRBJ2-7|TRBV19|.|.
TGTGCCAGTAGTATAGGTTTCGGCGAGCAGTACTTC
CASSIGFGEQYF
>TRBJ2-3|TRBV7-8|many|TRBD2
TGTGCCAGCACCTCGGGAGGGCCGAGAGATACGCAGTATTTT
CASTSGGPRDTQYF
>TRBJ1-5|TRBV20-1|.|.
TGCAATGCTAGTGAGGGGAATCAGCCCCAGCATTTT
CNASEGNQPQHF
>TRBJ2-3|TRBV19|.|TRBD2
TGTGCCAGTAGTATACTAGCGGGGGTCGGCACAGATACGCAGTATTTT
CASSILAGVGTDTQYF
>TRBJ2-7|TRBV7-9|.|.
TGTGCCAGCAGCCTATACCCCCGCGAGCAGTACTTC
CASSLYPREQYF
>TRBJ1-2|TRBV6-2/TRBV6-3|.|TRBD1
TGTGCCAGCAGTTATAAGGGGGCCGAGGGCTACACCTTC
CASSYKGAEGYTF
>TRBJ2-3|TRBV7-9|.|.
TGTGCCCGCGCAGGACAGTCGCAGGATACGCAGTATTTT
CARAGQSQDTQYF
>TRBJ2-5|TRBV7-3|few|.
TGTGCCAGCAGCCCATCGGGGACTTGGGGAGAGACCCAGTACTTC
CASSPSGTWGETQYF
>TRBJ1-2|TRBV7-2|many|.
TGTGCCAGCAGCTTACAGAGTAGTCATGCAGGGAAATATGGCTACACCTTC
CASSLQSSHAGKYGYTF
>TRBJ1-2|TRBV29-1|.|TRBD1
TGCAGCGTCGAACAGGGGGGTAATGGCTACACCTTC
CSVEQGGNGYTF
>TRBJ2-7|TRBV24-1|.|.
TGTGCCACCAGTGATTCCGTTTCCTACGAGCAGTACTTC
CATSDSVSYEQYF
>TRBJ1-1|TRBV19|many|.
TGTGCCAGTAACTTATGGAACACTGAAGCTTTCTTT
CASNLWNTEAFF
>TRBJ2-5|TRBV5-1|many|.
TGCGCCAGCAGACAGTTGAGAACTGAGCAAGAGACCCAGTACTTC
CASRQLRTEQETQYF
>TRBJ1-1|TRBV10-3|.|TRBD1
TGTGCCATCAGAGGGACAGGGAGAGGGGAAGCTTTCTTT
CAIRGTGRGEAFF
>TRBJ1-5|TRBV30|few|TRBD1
TGTGCCTGGAGTATGAAAGCGACAGGGGATCAGCCCCAGCATTTT
CAWSMKATGDQPQHF
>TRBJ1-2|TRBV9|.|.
TGTGCCAGCAGCACACTTAAAGGCTACACCTTC
CASSTLKGYTF